This T cell receptor (beta chain) appears in the sequencing data of a study of T cells in Graves' hyperthyroidism and ophthalmopathy. Researchers took RNA transcripts and amplified the TCR beta CDR3 regions from them. TCR CDR3 underwent first-round RT-PCR with the HTBI primer set. Each CDR3 protein gets one entry after TCRdb re-called the multiplex PCR reads with MiXCR. In the table there are around 600,000 distinct CDR3 sequences, around a sixth of which are singletons. Germline V gene data show CDR1 as MGHRA and CDR2 as YSYEKL. The CDR3 runs 17 residues. V gave up 4 bases and J gave up 2 bases, with 21 bases separating them.

The receptor was isolated from a woman aged 30 to 39 with Graves' hyperthyroidism. The rearrangement uses TRBV4-1 and TRBJ2-7; the D gene could be TRBD1 or TRBD2 (6 bases each). The specimen was blood. In DNA, the CDR3 is TGCGCCAGCAGCCCCGGAGGGGGGACCCTAGGTACCTACGAGCAGTACTTC. It yields the protein CASSPGGGTLGTYEQYF.